The rows below give T cell receptor beta chains drawn from one sample of a study of T cell changes during pregnancy in multiple sclerosis. Libraries were prepared by immunoSEQ multiplex PCR; TCRdb keeps only in-frame clonotypes and omits some of them. In the table there are some 51,000 clones, around 94% of which are singletons. The specimen comprised CD4+ T cells from peripheral blood mononuclear cells, sampled in the first trimester of pregnancy. These receptors originate from a female donor with multiple sclerosis, enrolled in a pregnancy study. The CDR3 runs from the conserved cysteine through the conserved F or W. The D gene is left open where the match is weak. Rows give clone size only sometimes, using once, few, many, or a class for an expanded clone.

d_gene: TRBD1; j_gene: TRBJ2-7; abundance: -; v_gene: TRBV6-5; CDR3nt: TGTGCCAGCAGTTACTCGCGCGACAGGGTTTACGAGCAGTACTTC; CDR3aa: CASSYSRDRVYEQYF
d_gene: -; j_gene: TRBJ2-7; abundance: -; v_gene: TRBV29-1; CDR3nt: TGCAGCGTTGGGGGGCTGGGGGCGTACGAGCAGTACTTC; CDR3aa: CSVGGLGAYEQYF
d_gene: TRBD1; j_gene: TRBJ1-5; abundance: once; v_gene: TRBV5-8; CDR3nt: TGTGCCAGCAGCTTCGGGACAGTCAATCAGCCCCAGCATTTT; CDR3aa: CASSFGTVNQPQHF
d_gene: TRBD2; j_gene: TRBJ2-7; abundance: -; v_gene: TRBV4-1; CDR3nt: TGCGCCAGCAGCCAAGTAGGGCGGGAGCCCCCTTCCGAGCAGTACTTC; CDR3aa: CASSQVGREPPSEQYF
d_gene: TRBD2; j_gene: TRBJ2-1; abundance: -; v_gene: TRBV2; CDR3nt: TGTGCCAGCAGGTTAGCGGGGAACTACAATGAGCAGTTCTTC; CDR3aa: CASRLAGNYNEQFF
d_gene: -; j_gene: TRBJ2-5; abundance: -; v_gene: TRBV28; CDR3nt: TGTGCCAGCAGTTTAGGACAGCCCCAAGAGACCCAGTACTTC; CDR3aa: CASSLGQPQETQYF
d_gene: -; j_gene: TRBJ1-5; abundance: -; v_gene: TRBV18; CDR3nt: TGTGCCAGCACAGCCGGGGGGCACATTCAGCCCCAGCATTTT; CDR3aa: CASTAGGHIQPQHF
d_gene: -; j_gene: TRBJ1-2; abundance: -; v_gene: TRBV5-4; CDR3nt: TGTGCCAGCAGTCCGGACGGGATCGCTTCTAACTATGGCTACACCTTC; CDR3aa: CASSPDGIASNYGYTF
d_gene: -; j_gene: TRBJ1-2; abundance: once; v_gene: TRBV6-1; CDR3nt: TGTGCCAGCAGTGAACTTACTCGTGGCTACACCTTC; CDR3aa: CASSELTRGYTF
d_gene: TRBD1; j_gene: TRBJ1-1; abundance: -; v_gene: TRBV7-9; CDR3nt: TGTGCCAGCAGCCCCAGCCTTGGGACAGGCGTAAGCACTGAAGCTTTCTTT; CDR3aa: CASSPSLGTGVSTEAFF
d_gene: -; j_gene: TRBJ2-7; abundance: -; v_gene: TRBV7-6; CDR3nt: TGTGCCAGCAGCCTCGGATCAGGGCCGTACGAGCAGTACTTC; CDR3aa: CASSLGSGPYEQYF
d_gene: TRBD1; j_gene: TRBJ1-2; abundance: -; v_gene: TRBV19; CDR3nt: TGTGCCAGTGTCGGCAGGGGGGATGGCTACACCTTC; CDR3aa: CASVGRGDGYTF
d_gene: -; j_gene: TRBJ2-2; abundance: -; v_gene: TRBV9; CDR3nt: TGTGCCAGCAGCGTTGTTGGGTCGGAGACCGGGGAGCTGTTTTTT; CDR3aa: CASSVVGSETGELFF
d_gene: TRBD1; j_gene: TRBJ2-1; abundance: -; v_gene: TRBV10-3; CDR3nt: TGTGCCATCAGTGAGGCCGGGACAGGGGACAATGAGCAGTTCTTC; CDR3aa: CAISEAGTGDNEQFF
d_gene: TRBD2; j_gene: TRBJ2-1; abundance: -; v_gene: TRBV19; CDR3nt: TGTGCCAGTAGTATGTCTCGGGACTATAACAATGAGCAGTTCTTC; CDR3aa: CASSMSRDYNNEQFF
d_gene: TRBD1; j_gene: TRBJ1-4; abundance: -; v_gene: TRBV5-1; CDR3nt: TGCGCCAGCAGCCCCGGACAGGGGATTATAAGGGCAACTAATGAAAAACTGTTTTTT; CDR3aa: CASSPGQGIIRATNEKLFF
d_gene: -; j_gene: TRBJ2-7; abundance: -; v_gene: TRBV2; CDR3nt: TGTGCCAGCAGCCACAGACAGGACCCCACCTACGAGCAGTACTTC; CDR3aa: CASSHRQDPTYEQYF
d_gene: TRBD2; j_gene: TRBJ2-1; abundance: -; v_gene: TRBV7-2; CDR3nt: TGTGCCAGCAGCTTAAGCGGGGGGGCGGGGTACAATGAGCAGTTCTTC; CDR3aa: CASSLSGGAGYNEQFF
d_gene: TRBD2; j_gene: TRBJ2-4; abundance: -; v_gene: TRBV19; CDR3nt: TGTGCCAGTAGAGTCTCCGGGGGGGTAAACATTCAGTACTTC; CDR3aa: CASRVSGGVNIQYF
d_gene: TRBD2; j_gene: TRBJ2-5; abundance: once; v_gene: TRBV5-4; CDR3nt: TGTGCCAGCAGCCCGACTAGCGTAGAGACCCAGTACTTC; CDR3aa: CASSPTSVETQYF
d_gene: TRBD1; j_gene: TRBJ1-2; abundance: -; v_gene: TRBV30; CDR3nt: TGTGCCTGGAGCCGTCCCGGGACAGCTAACTATGGCTACACCTTC; CDR3aa: CAWSRPGTANYGYTF
d_gene: -; j_gene: TRBJ1-1; abundance: -; v_gene: TRBV20-1; CDR3nt: TGCCTCGGGGGATCAGGCACTGAAGCTTTCTTT; CDR3aa: CLGGSGTEAFF
d_gene: -; j_gene: TRBJ2-7; abundance: -; v_gene: TRBV5-1; CDR3nt: TGCGCCAGCAGCTATGGACACGGGAGCTCCTACGAGCAGTACTTC; CDR3aa: CASSYGHGSSYEQYF
d_gene: -; j_gene: TRBJ2-7; abundance: -; v_gene: TRBV21-1; CDR3nt: TGTGCCAGCAGCCACGGACTGGGACTAGCGGCTCGACCATACTCCTACGAGCAGTACTTC; CDR3aa: CASSHGLGLAARPYSYEQYF
d_gene: -; j_gene: TRBJ2-5; abundance: medium-sized; v_gene: TRBV7-7; CDR3nt: TGTGCTAGCAGCCCTATCGGGGGTGGAGAGACCCAGTACTTC; CDR3aa: CASSPIGGGETQYF
d_gene: -; j_gene: TRBJ1-5; abundance: -; v_gene: TRBV5-1; CDR3nt: TGCGCCAGCAGCTGGGGGACGGGGGTAACGCCCCAGCATTTT; CDR3aa: CASSWGTGVTPQHF
d_gene: -; j_gene: TRBJ1-5; abundance: -; v_gene: TRBV5-8; CDR3nt: TGTGCCAGCAGCTTGAATCTAGGGGTCACTAATCAGCCCCAGCATTTT; CDR3aa: CASSLNLGVTNQPQHF
d_gene: -; j_gene: TRBJ1-5; abundance: -; v_gene: TRBV7-2; CDR3nt: TGTGCCAGCAGCTTAGAGGGACACCAGCCCCAGCATTTT; CDR3aa: CASSLEGHQPQHF
d_gene: -; j_gene: TRBJ2-5; abundance: -; v_gene: TRBV18; CDR3nt: TGTGCCAGCTCACCCTCCTCTTTGGAGACCCAGTACTTC; CDR3aa: CASSPSSLETQYF
d_gene: -; j_gene: TRBJ1-2; abundance: -; v_gene: TRBV29-1; CDR3nt: TGCAGCGTAGACAGCTATGGCTACACCTTC; CDR3aa: CSVDSYGYTF
d_gene: -; j_gene: TRBJ1-2; abundance: -; v_gene: TRBV6-5; CDR3nt: TGTGCCAGCAGTTACGCCATGCGGGGGGCAAACTATGGCTACACCTTC; CDR3aa: CASSYAMRGANYGYTF
d_gene: TRBD1; j_gene: TRBJ1-6; abundance: -; v_gene: TRBV5-1; CDR3nt: TGCGCCAGCATGGGACAGTCAGGCCGCGGGTATAATTCACCCCTCCACTTT; CDR3aa: CASMGQSGRGYNSPLHF
d_gene: -; j_gene: TRBJ1-5; abundance: -; v_gene: TRBV10-3; CDR3nt: TGTGCCATCAGTGCCAGGGCAGCTCTTGGTCAGCCCCAGCATTTT; CDR3aa: CAISARAALGQPQHF
d_gene: TRBD1; j_gene: TRBJ2-7; abundance: -; v_gene: TRBV5-1; CDR3nt: TGCGCCAGCAGCTTGGACAGGGGGGCGCAGTACTTC; CDR3aa: CASSLDRGAQYF
d_gene: -; j_gene: TRBJ2-5; abundance: -; v_gene: TRBV2; CDR3nt: TGTGCCAGCAGCCTTGCCGGGACTCCTCGAGAGACCCAGTACTTC; CDR3aa: CASSLAGTPRETQYF
d_gene: -; j_gene: TRBJ1-2; abundance: -; v_gene: TRBV7-8; CDR3nt: TGTGCCAGCAGCTTACAGGGGAGGGGGGACTATGGCTACACCTTC; CDR3aa: CASSLQGRGDYGYTF
d_gene: TRBD1; j_gene: TRBJ1-2; abundance: -; v_gene: TRBV19; CDR3nt: TGTGCCAGTAGTATGCCGGTGGACAGGCTCTTCTATGGCTACACCTTC; CDR3aa: CASSMPVDRLFYGYTF
d_gene: TRBD1; j_gene: TRBJ1-5; abundance: -; v_gene: TRBV18; CDR3nt: TGTGCCAGCTCGACGGACAGGAATCAGCCCCAGCATTTT; CDR3aa: CASSTDRNQPQHF
d_gene: -; j_gene: TRBJ2-4; abundance: -; v_gene: TRBV2; CDR3nt: TGTGCCAGCAGTGAGGAGGTTTTGGCCAAAAACATTCAGTACTTC; CDR3aa: CASSEEVLAKNIQYF
d_gene: TRBD1; j_gene: TRBJ2-5; abundance: -; v_gene: TRBV23-1; CDR3nt: TGCGCCAGCAGTCAACCCGGACAGGGGGCGGAAGAGACCCAGTACTTC; CDR3aa: CASSQPGQGAEETQYF
d_gene: TRBD1; j_gene: TRBJ1-4; abundance: -; v_gene: TRBV7-9; CDR3nt: TGTGCCAGCAGCTTAGGGGACAGGGCCCGCGCAACTAATGAAAAACTGTTTTTT; CDR3aa: CASSLGDRARATNEKLFF
d_gene: TRBD1; j_gene: TRBJ2-7; abundance: -; v_gene: TRBV5-5; CDR3nt: TGTGCCAGCAGCTTGCGTAACCGGGACAGGCCTACGGACGAGCAGTACTTC; CDR3aa: CASSLRNRDRPTDEQYF
d_gene: TRBD2; j_gene: TRBJ2-2; abundance: -; v_gene: TRBV18; CDR3nt: TGTGCCAGCTCAGTCGTTAGCGGGGAAGGAGAGCTGTTTTTT; CDR3aa: CASSVVSGEGELFF
d_gene: -; j_gene: TRBJ2-3; abundance: once; v_gene: TRBV27; CDR3nt: TGTGCCAGCAGTTTAAGGAGGGGCACAGATACGCAGTATTTT; CDR3aa: CASSLRRGTDTQYF
d_gene: -; j_gene: TRBJ1-1; abundance: medium-sized; v_gene: TRBV20-1; CDR3nt: TGCAGTGCTAATGGCGGTGAAGCTTTCTTT; CDR3aa: CSANGGEAFF
d_gene: -; j_gene: TRBJ2-1; abundance: -; v_gene: TRBV4-1; CDR3nt: TGCGCCAGCAGCCAAGAGTGGGCCTACTACAATGAGCAGTTCTTC; CDR3aa: CASSQEWAYYNEQFF
d_gene: TRBD2; j_gene: TRBJ2-5; abundance: -; v_gene: TRBV18; CDR3nt: TGTGCCAGCTCACCGACGACTAGCGCGGGGGCCTCGACCCAGTACTTC; CDR3aa: CASSPTTSAGASTQYF
d_gene: TRBD2; j_gene: TRBJ2-5; abundance: -; v_gene: TRBV10-3; CDR3nt: TGTGCCATCGGGACTAGCGGGGGGGCCGGGACCCAGTACTTC; CDR3aa: CAIGTSGGAGTQYF
d_gene: TRBD2; j_gene: TRBJ2-3; abundance: -; v_gene: TRBV6-6; CDR3nt: TGTGCCAGCAGTTATGGAGCGGGGGTTGATACGCAGTATTTT; CDR3aa: CASSYGAGVDTQYF